One sample yielded the 27 T cell receptor beta chains listed below, sequenced in a study of cytomegalovirus exposure and HLA in healthy donors. Primers for the PCR totalled 60 Vbeta and 13 Jbeta. The assay was immunoSEQ multiplex PCR, and TCRdb's table has in-frame clones only and misses some. Here the sample spans about 150,000 clones, roughly 77% being singletons. Sequences were obtained from PBMCs. These receptors all stem from a man aged 25 to 40 in good health and CMV-seropositive.

The chain has TRBV4-1 and TRBJ2-5, with a possible D match to TRBD2 (6 bases). Germline CDR1 MGHRA, CDR2 YSYEKL. CDR3 length: 13 amino acids. V was pared by 6 bases and J by 5 bases, with 13 bases between. The DNA of the CDR3 is TGCGCCAGCAGGGAGGGAATGGAGGAGACCCAGTACTTC. It translates to CASREGMEETQYF.

Here the CDR3 DNA reads TGTGCCAGCAGCCAACAGGGAACAACCACCGGGGAGCTGTTTTTT. Residues: CASSQQGTTTGELFF. The chain combines TRBV27 with TRBJ2-2, with TRBD1 as a possible D gene (6 bases). Germline CDR1 MNHEY, CDR2 SMNVEV (reference sequence). Trimming cost V 6 bases and J 4 bases, with 15 bases left between them. There are 15 residues in the CDR3.

This chain connects TRBV19 to TRBJ2-5; 9 bases match TRBD1. With 8 bases clipped from V and 1 base from J, the junction kept 8 bases outside the gene matches. The CDR3 is 15 residues long. Per the germline V gene, CDR1 is LNHDA and CDR2 is SQIVND (reference sequence). The CDR3 DNA reads as TGTGCCAGTTTACGGACAGGGGCCCCCCAAGAGACCCAGTACTTC. Its translation: CASLRTGAPQETQYF.

The gene calls are TRBV9 and TRBJ1-2; D gene unclear. The CDR3 is 13 residues long. V was trimmed by 3 bases and J by 0 bases, leaving 6 bases between them. CDR1 and CDR2 (germline): SGDLS, YYNGEE. The CDR3 region has the DNA TGTGCCAGCAGCGACAGCCCTAACTATGGCTACACCTTC. This translates into CASSDSPNYGYTF.

The gene calls are TRBV27 and TRBJ2-3, with 14 nucleotides matching TRBD2. V trimming: 5 bases; J trimming: 5 bases; junction bases outside the gene matches: 6. CDR1 and CDR2 from the germline V gene are MNHEY and SMNVEV (reference sequence). The length of the CDR3 is 16 residues. Here the CDR3 reads CASSQGLAGVQDTQYF. The CDR3 coding sequence is TGTGCCAGCAGTCAGGGACTAGCGGGAGTTCAAGATACGCAGTATTTT.

The chain joins TRBV23-1 to TRBJ1-2; D not certain. TRBV23-1 is known as an ORF, though its function is uncertain. The CDR3 covers 14 residues. V dropped 0 bases and J dropped 0 bases, with 5 bases sitting between them. CDR3 bases: TGCGCCAGCAGTCAATCGCCAGCTAACTATGGCTACACCTTC. Protein product: CASSQSPANYGYTF.

Comment on this clone: Other DNA sequences in the same sample also yield this CDR3. The CDR3 here is CASSQASSGSYEQYF. The CDR3 nucleotides are TGTGCCAGCAGCCAAGCGTCTAGCGGGAGTTACGAGCAGTACTTC. V and J are TRBV4-2 and TRBJ2-7; 10 bases are shared with TRBD2. Trimming took 1 base from V and 4 from J; bases not matched to a gene: 4. The germline gives CDR1 LGHNA, CDR2 YNFKEQ. This CDR3 is built from 15 residues.

J is TRBJ2-2 and V is TRBV12-5; TRBD2 matches at 10 bases. CDR1 LGHNT and CDR2 FRNRAP come from the germline V gene. There are 16 residues in the CDR3. V lost 2 bases to trimming and J lost 5 bases; unmatched junction nucleotides: 5. This CDR3 reads CASGLRTSGMTGELFF. CDR3 nucleotides: TGTGCTAGTGGTTTGCGGACTAGCGGCATGACCGGGGAGCTGTTTTTT.

The J gene is TRBJ2-2, the V gene TRBV7-8; 9 positions match TRBD2. The CDR3 spans 18 residues. CDR1 and CDR2 from the germline V gene are SGHVS and FQNEAQ. The trim removed 0 bases at V and 1 base at J, leaving 6 bases unmatched. DNA of the CDR3: TGTGCCAGCAGCTTAGCGTCCCTAGCGGGAATGAACACCGGGGAGCTGTTTTTT. This encodes CASSLASLAGMNTGELFF.

The gene calls are TRBV19 and TRBJ2-5; 9 nucleotides align to TRBD2. Germline loops: CDR1 LNHDA, CDR2 SQIVND (reference sequence). V shed 7 bases and J 2 bases; nucleotides not matched to a gene: 11. The CDR3 consists of 16 residues. CDR3 coding DNA: TGTGCCAGTAAGGGGCTAGCGGGACTCGGGCAAGAGACCCAGTACTTC. Translated: CASKGLAGLGQETQYF.

This clone was picked up a small number of times. The rearrangement links TRBV29-1 to TRBJ1-2; no clear D gene. The ends were cut back, 6 bases at V and 3 bases at J, with 11 bases in the middle. Germline-derived CDR1 and CDR2 are SQVTM and ANQGSEA. This CDR3 spans 12 amino acids. CDR3 sequence: CSVREAYYGYTF. The CDR3 DNA sequence: TGCAGCGTGAGGGAGGCCTACTATGGCTACACCTTC.

The genes are TRBV4-2 and TRBJ1-2, with D perhaps TRBD1 (6 bases). Germline V gene sequence: CDR1 LGHNA, CDR2 YNFKEQ. This CDR3 has 17 residues. V lost 0 bases and J 0 bases, leaving 14 bases between the germline ends. The CDR3 loop is CASSQETGGAPNYGYTF. CDR3 bases: TGTGCCAGCAGCCAAGAGACGGGGGGGGCACCTAACTATGGCTACACCTTC.

The gene calls are TRBV5-4 and TRBJ1-4; possibly TRBD1 for D (6 bases). CDR3 length: 14 residues. The V and J ends lost 4 bases and 5 bases respectively, with 12 bases between them. Per germline, CDR1 SGHNT and CDR2 YYREEE (reference sequence). For the CDR3, the DNA is TGTGCCAGCAGCACAGGGCCGGGAAATGAAAAACTGTTTTTT. It is translated as CASSTGPGNEKLFF.

CDR3 sequence reads: CASSSRQANEQFF. The CDR3 bases are TGTGCCAGCAGCTCCAGACAGGCCAATGAGCAGTTCTTC. The chain joins TRBV6-5 to TRBJ2-1, with a possible D match to TRBD1 (6 bases). The V gene's germline CDR1 is MNHEY and CDR2 SVGAGI. The V end was cut by 6 bases, the J end by 6 bases, with 12 bases between. The CDR3 is made up of 13 amino acids.

This clone has just one count. V and J are TRBV10-3 and TRBJ2-2, with D perhaps matching TRBD1 (5 bases). V lost 4 bases, J lost 3 bases, and 18 bases lay in between. This CDR3 is 17 amino acids long. Germline V gene sequence: CDR1 ENHRY, CDR2 SYGVKD. Here the CDR3 reads CAISVKVPGIDTGELFF. CDR3 in DNA: TGTGCCATCAGTGTCAAGGTCCCAGGGATTGACACCGGGGAGCTGTTTTTT.

This clone was seen a few times. The gene calls are TRBV9 and TRBJ2-1; D remains ambiguous. The V gene's germline CDR1 is SGDLS and CDR2 YYNGEE. Between the trimmed V and J ends, which lost 0 bases and 5 bases, there was a span of 12 bases. The CDR3 has 15 amino acids. The CDR3 protein is CASSVGGQMNNEQFF. In nucleotides, the CDR3 is TGTGCCAGCAGCGTAGGTGGGCAGATGAACAATGAGCAGTTCTTC.

The chain couples TRBV27 to TRBJ2-7; TRBD1 agrees at 9 bases. V lost 6 bases to trimming and J lost 0 bases; unmatched junction nucleotides: 6. The germline gives CDR1 MNHEY, CDR2 SMNVEV (reference sequence). The CDR3 has 15 residues. The CDR3 bases are TGTGCCAGCAGCCGTGGGACAGGGAGCTCCTACGAGCAGTACTTC. This codes for CASSRGTGSSYEQYF.

V and J are TRBV27 and TRBJ2-3, with TRBD2 identical over 8 bases. V lost 5 bases and J lost 6; bases outside the gene matches: 7. CDR3 length: 14 residues. Germline-derived CDR1 and CDR2 are MNHEY and SMNVEV (reference sequence). The CDR3: CASSIIREGDTQYF. In DNA, the CDR3 is TGTGCCAGCAGTATAATCCGGGAGGGGGATACGCAGTATTTT.

This sequence joins TRBV28 and TRBJ2-7; 14 positions match TRBD2. The CDR3 is 16 amino acids. From germline, CDR1 is MDHEN and CDR2 SYDVKM. The ends lost 7 bases at V and 4 bases at J; junction bases unmatched: 9. The CDR3 spells CASTLGGTSGSYEQYF. The CDR3, as DNA: TGTGCCAGCACCCTCGGAGGGACTAGCGGGAGTTACGAGCAGTACTTC.

The chain uses TRBV5-1 and TRBJ2-2; 12 bases line up with TRBD1. The V segment lost 4 bases and the J segment 7 bases; nucleotides outside the gene matches: 11. Germline V gene lookup returns CDR1 SGHRS and CDR2 YFSETQ. This CDR3 comprises 17 residues. The DNA of the CDR3 is TGCGCCAGCAGCCCGTCTGGGACAGGGGGCTCGAGCGGGGAGCTGTTTTTT. As protein: CASSPSGTGGSSGELFF.

The rearrangement links TRBV9 to TRBJ2-5; TRBD2 is a possible D gene (7 bases). The germline CDR1 and CDR2 sequences are SGDLS and YYNGEE. Trimming removed 0 bases at V and 4 bases at J, with 13 bases between. The length of the CDR3 is 15 residues. Here the CDR3 reads CASSVGVGGPETQYF. CDR3 nucleotide sequence: TGTGCCAGCAGCGTAGGGGTGGGGGGGCCAGAGACCCAGTACTTC. Combining the CDR3 with reference TRBV9 and TRBJ2-5 gives the whole variable domain DSGVTQTPKHLITATGQRVTLRCSPRSGDLSVYWYQQSLDQGLQFLIQYYNGEERAKGNILERFSAQQFPDLHSELNLSSLELGDSALYFCASSVGVGGPETQYFGPGTRLLVL.

There are a few counts of this clone. V gene TRBV6-5 combines with J gene TRBJ1-1; tentative D call: TRBD1 (5 bases). The V end lost 2 bases, the J end lost 7 bases, and 20 bases lay between the germline ends. Germline V gives CDR1 MNHEY, CDR2 SVGAGI. The CDR3 contains 16 residues. CDR3: CASSYGGRTGTGEAFF. In nucleotides, the CDR3 is TGTGCCAGCAGTTACGGCGGGAGGACCGGGACGGGTGAAGCTTTCTTT.

V is TRBV7-6 and J is TRBJ1-5, with unresolved D. This CDR3 has 15 amino acids. V gave up 4 bases and J gave up 1 base, with 11 bases separating them. CDR1 SGHVS and CDR2 FNYEAQ come from the germline V gene. CDR3 DNA: TGTGCCAGCAGCTCCGAACCGGGGAGCAATCAGCCCCAGCATTTT. Its protein is CASSSEPGSNQPQHF.

V usage is TRBV4-2 and J usage is TRBJ1-5; 8 bases are a match to TRBD1. J lost 5 bases, V lost 0 bases, and 3 bases had no gene match. This CDR3 contains 15 residues. Germline V CDR1 and CDR2: LGHNA, YNFKEQ. The CDR3 region is CASSQEGQGYQPQHF. The CDR3 DNA reads TGTGCCAGCAGCCAAGAAGGACAGGGATATCAGCCCCAGCATTTT.

This chain connects TRBV30 to TRBJ2-2; the D gene is possibly TRBD1 (6 bases). CDR1 and CDR2 (germline): GTSNPN, SVGIG (reference sequence). The V end was cut by 5 bases, the J end by 0 bases, with 13 bases between. This CDR3 has 15 amino acids. The CDR3 DNA follows: TGTGCCTGGGTCGGGGCAGGGGCGAACACCGGGGAGCTGTTTTTT. Translating gives CAWVGAGANTGELFF.

The chain employs TRBV12-5 and TRBJ1-4; perhaps TRBD1 as D (6 bases). Germline V gene lookup returns CDR1 LGHNT and CDR2 FRNRAP. V was trimmed by 0 bases and J by 0 bases, leaving 11 bases between them. This CDR3 has 17 amino acids. The CDR3 sequence: CASGLVQGRATNEKLFF. CDR3 in DNA: TGTGCTAGTGGTTTGGTACAGGGCCGGGCAACTAATGAAAAACTGTTTTTT.

In its sample, this clone was seen a few times. The chain couples TRBV6-4 to TRBJ2-3, with TRBD2 identical over 8 bases. J gave up 6 bases and V 4 bases, and 12 bases lay outside the gene matches. The CDR3 length is 16 residues. CDR1 MRHNA and CDR2 SNTAGT come from the germline V gene. The CDR3 reads CASSGSAAGGFDTQYF. For the CDR3, the DNA is TGTGCCAGCAGTGGATCCGCTGCGGGGGGTTTTGATACGCAGTATTTT.